This T cell receptor (beta chain) was recorded in a study of CD8 T cells in Susac syndrome. CDR1 SNHLY and CDR2 FYNNEI come from the germline V gene. The CDR3 has 12 residues. V was pared by 11 bases and J by 4 bases, with 14 bases between. When the RNA was reverse transcribed, random hexamers were used with an input of roughly 0.45 to 1 ug. TCRdb re-called the immunoSEQ multiplex PCR reads through MiXCR, storing one row per CDR3 protein. Of approximately 200,000 distinct CDR3 sequences listed, 90% to 95% are singletons. The material sequenced was CD4+ T cells from PBMCs. J is TRBJ1-2 and V is TRBV2; the D gene is possibly TRBD1 (5 bases). This TCR derives from a human donor with multiple sclerosis. As DNA, the CDR3 is TGTGCCTCAGCTCAGGGTTCCTATGGCTACACCTTC. This codes for CASAQGSYGYTF.